One and the same sample provided the 15 T cell receptor beta chains below, sequenced in a study of blood T cell repertoires in COVID-19. The data were produced by immunoSEQ multiplex PCR, yet TCRdb's version contains in-frame clones alone and is incomplete. The repertoire includes around 250,000 clones, about four fifths of them detected once, and roughly 1.9% sits in the top ten. Sequenced material: peripheral blood. The source of these receptors is a man aged 30-40 years who had recovered from COVID-19.

There are a few counts of this clone. The genes are TRBV28 and TRBJ1-6; no clear D. Germline V gene sequence: CDR1 MDHEN, CDR2 SYDVKM. Trimming left V 6 bases short and J 0 bases short, with 9 bases between. The CDR3 runs to 15 residues. The CDR3 region has the DNA TGTGCCAGCAGGGCTGGGAGCTCCTATAATTCACCCCTCCACTTT. Protein sequence: CASRAGSSYNSPLHF.

The rearrangement links TRBV6-5 to TRBJ1-6; 7 bases agree with TRBD1. Germline-derived CDR1 and CDR2 are MNHEY and SVGAGI. This CDR3 is 14 amino acids long. V lost 7 bases and J lost 8; bases outside the gene matches: 8. The CDR3 DNA follows: TGTGCCAGCACCTCGGACAGGAGCGATTCACCCCTCCACTTT. Its translation: CASTSDRSDSPLHF.

CDR3 DNA sequence: TGTGCCAGCAGCTTAAAGCCAGGATTTGTCACTGAAGCTTTCTTT. Protein product: CASSLKPGFVTEAFF. The V call is TRBV7-6, the J call TRBJ1-1, with D unresolved. The CDR3 extends over 15 amino acids. Germline V gene lookup returns CDR1 SGHVS and CDR2 FNYEAQ. V dropped 2 bases and J dropped 4 bases, with 14 bases sitting between them.

The chain uses TRBV5-1 and TRBJ1-6, with a possible D match to TRBD1 (6 bases). From germline, CDR1 is SGHRS and CDR2 YFSETQ. V gave up 3 bases and J gave up 7 bases, with 14 bases separating them. The CDR3 runs 15 residues. In nucleotides, the CDR3 is TGCGCCAGCAGCTCCTCCGGGACAAGGAATTCACCCCTCCACTTT. Translated: CASSSSGTRNSPLHF.

The chain uses TRBV28 and TRBJ2-1; TRBD1 is a possible D gene (6 bases). Germline V lookup: CDR1 MDHEN, CDR2 SYDVKM. V dropped 8 bases and J dropped 3 bases, with 17 bases sitting between them. This CDR3 is 15 amino acids long. Written as DNA, the CDR3 is TGTGCCAGCTGCCCTCAGGACAGACACTACAATGAGCAGTTCTTC. This codes for CASCPQDRHYNEQFF.

The chain uses TRBV9 and TRBJ1-1, with 8 bases fitting TRBD1. The CDR3 has 12 amino acids. Germline loops: CDR1 SGDLS, CDR2 YYNGEE. Unmatched junction bases numbered 4, after V lost 4 bases and J lost 8 bases. The CDR3, as DNA: TGTGCCAGCAGCACCGCAGGGGGCGAAGCTTTCTTT. It yields the protein CASSTAGGEAFF.

The V and J genes are TRBV28 and TRBJ2-5; D ambiguous. Per the germline V gene, CDR1 is MDHEN and CDR2 is SYDVKM. The CDR3 is 15 amino acids. V shed 3 bases and J shed 5 bases, with 16 bases lying between them. In DNA, the CDR3 is TGTGCCAGCAGTTTTTTTGGGTCGGCTAGGGAGACCCAGTACTTC. It specifies CASSFFGSARETQYF.

V is TRBV7-3 and J is TRBJ2-1, with no clear D. CDR3 length: 15 residues. CDR1 is SGHTA, CDR2 FQGTGA, per germline. Trimming removed 2 bases from V and 4 bases from J, with 12 bases in between. The CDR3 region is CASSLGGRLYNEQFF. The CDR3 DNA reads as TGTGCCAGCAGCTTAGGCGGTCGACTTTACAATGAGCAGTTCTTC.

The chain employs TRBV7-2 and TRBJ2-1, with 9 bases identical to TRBD2. Trimming removed 4 bases from V and 3 bases from J; junction bases left unmatched: 4. The CDR3 runs to 15 residues. CDR1 is SGHTA and CDR2 is FQGNSA in the germline V gene. CDR3 DNA: TGTGCCAGCAGCTCCACTAGCGGGCGCTACAATGAGCAGTTCTTC. Translating gives CASSSTSGRYNEQFF.

The chain employs TRBV13 and TRBJ1-1; 8 bases are a match to TRBD1. V trimming: 5 bases; J trimming: 5 bases; junction bases outside the gene matches: 10. The CDR3 sequence is 15 residues long. From germline, CDR1 is PRHDT and CDR2 FYEKMQ (reference sequence). CDR3 DNA: TGTGCCAGCAGCGGACGACAGGGGTGGTTTACTGAAGCTTTCTTT. Amino acid sequence: CASSGRQGWFTEAFF.

The rearrangement uses TRBV19 and TRBJ2-5, with D hard to call. CDR3 size: 10 residues. Trimming left V 8 bases short and J 5 bases short, with 6 bases between. Germline values: CDR1 LNHDA, CDR2 SQIVND (reference sequence). The CDR3 DNA follows: TGTGCCAGTCGGTGGGAGACCCAGTACTTC. Protein sequence: CASRWETQYF. Combining the CDR3 with reference TRBV19 and TRBJ2-5 gives the whole variable domain DGGITQSPKYLFRKEGQNVTLSCEQNLNHDAMYWYRQDPGQGLRLIYYSQIVNDFQKGDIAEGYSVSREKKESFPLTVTSAQKNPTAFYLCASRWETQYFGPGTRLLVL.

This clone was counted ten times or more. J is TRBJ1-6 and V is TRBV4-1; D gene ambiguous. Germline loops: CDR1 MGHRA, CDR2 YSYEKL. This CDR3 is built from 13 residues. V shed 1 base and J shed 8 bases, with 6 bases lying between them. CDR3 nucleotides: TGCGCCAGCAGCCAAGGCGTTGATTCACCCCTCCACTTT. Amino acids: CASSQGVDSPLHF.

CDR3 DNA sequence: TGTGCCAGCAGCCAGTGGGGGGGCCAAGGAGATACGCAGTATTTT. The encoded protein is CASSQWGGQGDTQYF. This sequence joins TRBV7-2 and TRBJ2-3, with a possible D match to TRBD2 (7 bases). The CDR3 extends over 15 amino acids. V lost 5 bases, J lost 5 bases, and 17 bases lay in between. The germline V gene encodes CDR1 SGHTA and CDR2 FQGNSA. Full variable domain (outside the CDR3, taken from reference TRBV7-2 and TRBJ2-3): GAGVSQSPSNKVTEKGKDVELRCDPISGHTALYWYRQSLGQGLEFLIYFQGNSAPDKSGLPSDRFSAERTGGSVSTLTIQRTQQEDSAVYLCASSQWGGQGDTQYFGPGTRLTVL.

This chain links TRBV7-8 with TRBJ2-3, with TRBD2 matching over 12 bases. The CDR3 has 17 residues. Germline V gene data show CDR1 as SGHVS and CDR2 as FQNEAQ. Trimming removed 5 bases from V and 2 bases from J; junction bases left unmatched: 8. The CDR3 DNA reads as TGTGCCAGCAGCGAAAGACTAGCGGGGGCCTCCACAGATACGCAGTATTTT. As protein: CASSERLAGASTDTQYF.

The V gene is TRBV7-9, the J gene TRBJ1-1; TRBD1 agrees at 7 bases. Trimming cost V 5 bases and J 0 bases; bases outside gene matches: 6. The CDR3 has 15 amino acids. Germline V gene sequence: CDR1 SEHNR, CDR2 FQNEAQ (reference sequence). CDR3 DNA sequence: TGTGCCAGCAGCACCCACAGGGGAGTGAACACTGAAGCTTTCTTT. This codes for CASSTHRGVNTEAFF.